This T cell receptor (beta chain) was observed in a study of shared clonotypes between healthy human individuals. Background on the study: CD4 naive and memory got three plates each, CD8 naive two, CD8 memory one.

Sorted-subset replicate PCR reactions were performed with approximately 190 ng DNA, corresponding to tens of thousands of T cell genomes. Sequenced by immunoSEQ multiplex PCR; TCRdb stores in-frame clones only, minus some. The sample has hundreds of thousands of clones, more than 70% seen once. CDR3 length: 14 amino acids. Trimming pared 4 bases from V and 0 bases from J, leaving 7 bases between. Germline CDR1 and CDR2: KGHSH and LQKENI. This clone occurred a few times. This sample includes further DNA sequences coding for the same CDR3. This clonotype originated in a woman in her 30s in good health. The chain uses TRBV18 and TRBJ1-3, with a weak D call TRBD1 (5 bases). Source material: memory CD4+ T cells sorted from blood. Regarding subset: CD45RA-negative fraction. The CDR3 coding sequence is TGTGCCAGCTCACGGGACTACTCTGGAAACACCATATATTTT. Translation: CASSRDYSGNTIYF.